There are many counts of the clone carrying this T cell receptor (beta chain). Its matching antigen is unknown. In the authors' workflow: The authors used CDR3 differences across clinicopathological groups to build a distant-metastasis classifier for papillary thyroid cancer. MiXCR reprocessed the PCR reads for TCRdb. TCRdb, not the authors, supplied the V and J calls. This sample yields 30,000 to 35,000 clones, of which around 30% are seen a single time; about 32% belongs to the top ten. The data are from a study of metastatic and nonmetastatic thyroid tumors. Study as a whole: Patients with malignant and benign thyroid disease provided blood and tumor or nodule tissue, whose repertoires were compared. General study results and limits: Benign nodules were reported to have significantly lower TCR beta diversity than malignant thyroid tumors, in blood and tumor.

The V gene's germline CDR1 is SGDLS and CDR2 YYNGEE. The length of the CDR3 is 14 residues. V was cut by 0 bases and J by 7 bases, with 14 bases left in between. Nobody among the patients had been given any treatment before thyroid surgery. The chain couples TRBV9 to TRBJ2-7, with D possibly TRBD2 on 6 matching bases. This receptor was identified in a female donor with papillary thyroid cancer or a benign thyroid nodule (not recorded which). Some clones in this sample may be carry-over from other donors' samples. Source material: blood. In DNA form, the CDR3 reads TGTGCCAGCAGCGTAGAGGCGGGATCGGGTGAGCAGTACTTC. Amino acid sequence: CASSVEAGSGEQYF.